This TCR beta chain stems from a study of T cell responses to AZD1222 COVID-19 vaccine. Assay used: immunoSEQ multiplex PCR; TCRdb lists only in-frame clones, some missing. Of more than 35,000 clones listed, just under 80% were seen once; the top ten hold about a fifth. Study-level findings and limits: Nearly half of spike-specific TCRs reportedly go after variant regions that carry no mutations. Clonal diversity was possibly underestimated; the donors were predominantly white British and more often female.

This CDR3 has 16 residues. V lost 2 bases and J 8 bases, leaving 19 bases between the germline ends. The germline V gene encodes CDR1 MNHNS and CDR2 SASEGT. A remark on this clone: What it binds is not known.

The sample in question was peripheral blood, obtained 28 days after the second dose of the MenACWY control vaccine. The chain links TRBV6-1 to TRBJ2-1; D may be TRBD1 or TRBD2 (6 bases each). The source of this sequence is an adult who received the MenACWY meningococcal vaccine as a control. CDR3 bases: TGTGCCAGCAGTGAATATTGGGGGGCCAAGGCGTATGAGCAGTTCTTC. Residues: CASSEYWGAKAYEQFF.